This entry lists 9 T cell receptor beta chains sequenced from one sample in a study of T-cell reconstitution after alpha-beta-depleted transplantation in children. TCRbeta library preparation incorporated unique molecular identifiers. Via MiXCR, TCRdb re-called the PCR reads, giving one row per CDR3 protein. The sample yields more than 100,000 distinct CDR3 sequences, under 25% seen once. Sequenced material: PBMCs, mostly from graft donor cells, taken 180 days after TCRalphabeta/CD19-depleted stem cell transplant. The origin of the receptors is a male patient under 10 years old who had a stem cell transplant for chronic granulomatous disease, so the T cells may come from the graft donor.

This clonotype has ten or more counts. The genes are TRBV27 and TRBJ1-2; TRBD1 agrees at 8 bases. Germline-derived CDR1 and CDR2 are MNHEY and SMNVEV (reference sequence). This CDR3 contains 13 residues. Trimming took 6 bases from V and 4 from J; bases not matched to a gene: 4. Here the CDR3 reads CASRTTGGYGYTF. CDR3 sequence (DNA): TGTGCCAGCAGAACTACAGGGGGCTATGGCTACACCTTC.

The chain has TRBV4-1 and TRBJ1-2; the D is unclear. Germline V lookup: CDR1 MGHRA, CDR2 YSYEKL. The V end lost 0 bases, the J end lost 2 bases, and 13 bases lay between the germline ends. CDR3 length equals 16 residues. The CDR3 DNA reads as TGCGCCAGCAGCCAAGATGTACTGGGCAGGAACTATGGCTACACCTTC. Residues: CASSQDVLGRNYGYTF.

This rearrangement joins TRBV7-8 to TRBJ2-7, with TRBD1 matching over 8 bases. The CDR3 loop spans 15 amino acids. CDR1 is SGHVS, CDR2 FQNEAQ, per germline. The V segment lost 1 base and the J segment 2 bases; nucleotides outside the gene matches: 4. CDR3 in DNA: TGTGCCAGCAGCTTAGGGGGACAGGTAACCTACGAGCAGTACTTC. Its protein is CASSLGGQVTYEQYF. Full variable domain (missing parts from reference TRBV7-8 and TRBJ2-7): GAGVSQSPRYKVAKRGQDVALRCDPISGHVSLFWYQQALGQGPEFLTYFQNEAQLDKSGLPSDRFFAERPEGSVSTLKIQRTQQEDSAVYLCASSLGGQVTYEQYFGPGTRLTVT.

This clonotype was counted ten times or more. This rearrangement joins TRBV7-2 to TRBJ2-3; TRBD2 matches at 9 bases. The ends lost 3 bases at V and 1 base at J; junction bases unmatched: 2. The V gene's germline CDR1 is SGHTA and CDR2 FQGNSA. The CDR3 is made up of 15 amino acids. CDR3 DNA sequence: TGTGCCAGCAGCTTTAGCGGGGGCGGCACAGATACGCAGTATTTT. Amino acids: CASSFSGGGTDTQYF.

At least ten counts were recorded for this clonotype. The chain recombines TRBV7-8 with TRBJ2-2; weak D call: TRBD2 (5 bases). From germline, CDR1 is SGHVS and CDR2 FQNEAQ. This CDR3 is built from 13 residues. V was cut by 4 bases and J by 7 bases, with 10 bases left in between. DNA for the CDR3: TGTGCCAGCAGCTATACTAGTCGCGGGGAGCTGTTTTTT. Translating it yields CASSYTSRGELFF.

At least ten counts were recorded for this clonotype. This rearrangement joins TRBV5-1 to TRBJ1-5; D perhaps matches TRBD1 (6 bases). The V end lost 2 bases, the J end lost 4 bases, and 10 bases lay between the germline ends. The CDR3 spans 14 residues. Germline values: CDR1 SGHRS, CDR2 YFSETQ. The CDR3: CASSFGTPNQPQHF. The DNA for the CDR3 is TGCGCCAGCAGCTTCGGGACACCTAATCAGCCCCAGCATTTT.

This clonotype was seen many times. The chain couples TRBV15 to TRBJ2-7; no clear D gene. Germline V gene lookup returns CDR1 LNHNV and CDR2 YYDKDF (reference sequence). V lost 1 base and J lost 1, with 8 bases in between. The CDR3 runs 14 residues. Here the CDR3 reads CATSRVHPSYEQYF. CDR3 bases: TGTGCCACCAGCAGAGTACACCCGTCCTACGAGCAGTACTTC.

This clonotype was counted at least ten times. The rearrangement uses TRBV12-3 or TRBV12-4 and TRBJ1-3; TRBD1 matches at 7 bases. CDR3 length equals 12 residues. J gave up 11 bases and V 4 bases, and 5 bases lay outside the gene matches. The CDR3 loop is CASSSLRGAIYF. CDR3 nucleotide sequence: TGTGCCAGCAGTTCTCTCAGGGGGGCCATATATTTT.

The V and J genes are TRBV4-1 and TRBJ1-5; no clear D. Germline V gene lookup returns CDR1 MGHRA and CDR2 YSYEKL. This CDR3 is 21 amino acids long. V shed 3 bases and J shed 5 bases, with 32 bases lying between them. The CDR3 bases are TGCGCCAGCAGCCACAATCCCGGCGTGTGCTCCCCGGTGGCAAGAGATCAGCCCCAGCATTTT. Translation gives CASSHNPGVCSPVARDQPQHF.